This T cell receptor (beta chain) was sequenced in a study of regulatory T cells in long-lasting Graves disease. The CDR3 loop spans 16 amino acids. Trimming shortened V by 9 bases and J by 1 base, and 21 bases separated the two germline ends. Germline CDR1 is ENHRY and CDR2 is SYGVKD. Building of the TCR beta libraries involved iRepertoire HTBI primers and Arm-PCR of CDR3 regions. Each CDR3 protein is one row after TCRdb ran MiXCR on the multiplex PCR reads. This sample yields 600,000 to 800,000 distinct CDR3 sequences, of which 30% are seen a single time; 40% to 50% belongs to the top ten. Study observations and caveats: New patients shared fewer public clonotypes (about 1,000) than persistent patients did (around 2,700).

This clonotype was seen many times. Its cognate antigen is unknown. Sample time point: persistent/refractory GD, antithyroid drugs over 5 years with positive TRAb. PBMC-derived RNA was used for the TCR library. J is TRBJ2-5 and V is TRBV10-3, with a tentative D call TRBD2 (5 bases). Here the sequenced sample was peripheral blood mononuclear cells (PBMCs), taken when the disease was refractory, from a patient treated with antithyroid drugs. The receptor comes from a female donor with Graves disease. The CDR3 DNA reads TGTGCCATAGCCCCGGGGATTGGGGAATTCCAAGAGACCCAGTACTTC. Residues: CAIAPGIGEFQETQYF.